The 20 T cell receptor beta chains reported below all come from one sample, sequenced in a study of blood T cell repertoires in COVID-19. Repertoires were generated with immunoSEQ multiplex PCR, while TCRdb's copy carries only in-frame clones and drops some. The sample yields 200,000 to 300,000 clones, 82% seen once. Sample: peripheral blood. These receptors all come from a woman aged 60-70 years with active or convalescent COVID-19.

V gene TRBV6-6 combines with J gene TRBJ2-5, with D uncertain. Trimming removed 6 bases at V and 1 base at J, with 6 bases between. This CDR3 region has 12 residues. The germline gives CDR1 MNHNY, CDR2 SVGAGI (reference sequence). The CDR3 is CASRALQETQYF. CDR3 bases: TGTGCCAGCAGGGCCCTCCAAGAGACCCAGTACTTC.

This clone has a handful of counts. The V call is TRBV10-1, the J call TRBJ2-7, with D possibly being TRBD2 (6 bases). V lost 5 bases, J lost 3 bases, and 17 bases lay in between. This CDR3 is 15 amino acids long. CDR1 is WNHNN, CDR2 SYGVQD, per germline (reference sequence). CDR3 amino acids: CASSPGGLGGYEQYF. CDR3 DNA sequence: TGCGCCAGCAGTCCCGGGGGTCTCGGAGGCTACGAGCAGTACTTC.

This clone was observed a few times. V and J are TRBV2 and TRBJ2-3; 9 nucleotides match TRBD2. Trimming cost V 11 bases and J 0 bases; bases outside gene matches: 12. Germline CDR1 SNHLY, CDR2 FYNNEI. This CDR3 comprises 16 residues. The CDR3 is CAVMLAGSPSTDTQYF. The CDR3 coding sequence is TGTGCCGTCATGCTAGCGGGGTCCCCAAGCACAGATACGCAGTATTTT.

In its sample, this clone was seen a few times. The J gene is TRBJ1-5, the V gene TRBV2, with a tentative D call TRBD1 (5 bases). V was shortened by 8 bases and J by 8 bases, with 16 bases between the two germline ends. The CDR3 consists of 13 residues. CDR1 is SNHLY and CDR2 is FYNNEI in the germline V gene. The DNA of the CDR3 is TGTGCCAGCCCCCGAAGGGCGGGGGAGCCCCAGCATTTT. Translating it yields CASPRRAGEPQHF.

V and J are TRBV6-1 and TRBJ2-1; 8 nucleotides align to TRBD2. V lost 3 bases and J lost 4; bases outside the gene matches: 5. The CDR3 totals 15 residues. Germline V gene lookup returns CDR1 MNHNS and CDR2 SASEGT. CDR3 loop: CASSEAGGLYNEQFF. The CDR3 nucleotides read TGTGCCAGCAGTGAGGCGGGGGGCCTTTACAATGAGCAGTTCTTC.

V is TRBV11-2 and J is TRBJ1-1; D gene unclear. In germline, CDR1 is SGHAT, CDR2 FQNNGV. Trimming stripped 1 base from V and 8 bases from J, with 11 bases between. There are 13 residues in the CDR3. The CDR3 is CASSLVSPREAFF. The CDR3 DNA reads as TGTGCCAGCAGCTTAGTTTCCCCCAGGGAAGCTTTCTTT.

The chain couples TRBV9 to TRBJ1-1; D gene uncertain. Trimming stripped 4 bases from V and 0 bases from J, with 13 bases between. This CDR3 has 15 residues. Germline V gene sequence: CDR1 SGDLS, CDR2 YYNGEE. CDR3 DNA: TGTGCCAGCAGCCCATGGGGAGGATTGAACACTGAAGCTTTCTTT. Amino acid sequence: CASSPWGGLNTEAFF.

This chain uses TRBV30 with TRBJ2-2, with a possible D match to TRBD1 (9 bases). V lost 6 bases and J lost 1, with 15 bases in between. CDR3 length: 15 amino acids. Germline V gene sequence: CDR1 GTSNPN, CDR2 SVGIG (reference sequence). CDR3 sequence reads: CACRGGQGNTGELFF. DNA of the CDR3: TGTGCCTGTCGGGGGGGACAGGGGAACACCGGGGAGCTGTTTTTT.

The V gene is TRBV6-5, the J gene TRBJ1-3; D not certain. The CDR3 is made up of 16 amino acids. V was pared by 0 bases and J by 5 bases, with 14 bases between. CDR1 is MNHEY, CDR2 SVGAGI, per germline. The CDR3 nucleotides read TGTGCCAGCAGTTACTCGGTCCGGGGTGGAAGAAACACCATATATTTT. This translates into CASSYSVRGGRNTIYF.

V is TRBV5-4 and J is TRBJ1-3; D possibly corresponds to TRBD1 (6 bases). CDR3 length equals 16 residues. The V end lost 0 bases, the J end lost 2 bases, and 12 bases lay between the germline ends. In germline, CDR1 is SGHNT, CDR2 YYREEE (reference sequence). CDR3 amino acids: CASSLGQGSAGNTIYF. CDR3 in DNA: TGTGCCAGCAGCTTGGGGCAGGGGAGTGCTGGAAACACCATATATTTT.

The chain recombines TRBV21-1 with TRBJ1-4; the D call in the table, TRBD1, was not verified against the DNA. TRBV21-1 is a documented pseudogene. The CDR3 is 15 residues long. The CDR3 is CASSKLGGQAGKLFF. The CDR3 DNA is TGTGCCAGCAGCAAACTTGGAGGACAGGCCGGAAAACTGTTTTTT.

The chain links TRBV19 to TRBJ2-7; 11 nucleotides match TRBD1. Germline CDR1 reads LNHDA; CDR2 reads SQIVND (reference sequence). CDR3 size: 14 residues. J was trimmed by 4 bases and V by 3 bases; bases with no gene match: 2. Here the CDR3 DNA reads TGTGCCAGTAGTATCGGGACAGGGGGGTACGAGCAGTACTTC. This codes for CASSIGTGGYEQYF. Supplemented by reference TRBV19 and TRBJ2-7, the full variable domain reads DGGITQSPKYLFRKEGQNVTLSCEQNLNHDAMYWYRQDPGQGLRLIYYSQIVNDFQKGDIAEGYSVSREKKESFPLTVTSAQKNPTAFYLCASSIGTGGYEQYFGPGTRLTVT.

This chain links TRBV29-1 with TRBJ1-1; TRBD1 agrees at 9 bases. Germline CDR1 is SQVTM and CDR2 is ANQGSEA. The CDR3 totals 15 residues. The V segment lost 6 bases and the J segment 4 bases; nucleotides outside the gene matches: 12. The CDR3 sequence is CSVEVRDRDATEAFF. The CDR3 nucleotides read TGCAGCGTCGAGGTTCGGGACAGGGATGCCACTGAAGCTTTCTTT.

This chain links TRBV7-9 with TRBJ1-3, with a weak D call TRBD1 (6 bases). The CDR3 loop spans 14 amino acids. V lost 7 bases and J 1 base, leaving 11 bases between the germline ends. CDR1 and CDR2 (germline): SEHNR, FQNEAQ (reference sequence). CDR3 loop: CASKLQGSGNTIYF. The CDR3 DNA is TGTGCCAGCAAGTTACAGGGTTCTGGAAACACCATATATTTT.

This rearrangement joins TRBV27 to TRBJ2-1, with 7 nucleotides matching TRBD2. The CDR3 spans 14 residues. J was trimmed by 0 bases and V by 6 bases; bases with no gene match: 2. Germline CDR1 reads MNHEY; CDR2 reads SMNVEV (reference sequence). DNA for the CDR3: TGTGCCAGCAGGACTAGCTTCTCCTACAATGAGCAGTTCTTC. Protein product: CASRTSFSYNEQFF.

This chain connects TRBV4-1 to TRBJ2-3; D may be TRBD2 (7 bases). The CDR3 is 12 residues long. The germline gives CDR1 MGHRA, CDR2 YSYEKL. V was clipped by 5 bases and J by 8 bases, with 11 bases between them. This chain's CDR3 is CASSGGAGTQYF. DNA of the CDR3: TGCGCCAGCAGCGGGGGGGCCGGTACGCAGTATTTT.

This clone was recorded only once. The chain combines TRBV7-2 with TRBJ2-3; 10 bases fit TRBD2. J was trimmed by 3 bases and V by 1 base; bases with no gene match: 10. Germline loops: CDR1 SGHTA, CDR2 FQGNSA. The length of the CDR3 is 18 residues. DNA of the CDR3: TGTGCCAGCAGCTTAGTTGGTGCTAGCGGGGGATCAACAGATACGCAGTATTTT. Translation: CASSLVGASGGSTDTQYF.

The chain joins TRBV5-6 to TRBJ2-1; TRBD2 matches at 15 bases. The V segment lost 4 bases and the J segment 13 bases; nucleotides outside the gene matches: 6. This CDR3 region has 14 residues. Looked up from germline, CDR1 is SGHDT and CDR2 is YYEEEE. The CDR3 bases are TGTGCCAGCAGCCGGACTAGCGGGGGGGCGGTCCAGTTCTTC. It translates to CASSRTSGGAVQFF.

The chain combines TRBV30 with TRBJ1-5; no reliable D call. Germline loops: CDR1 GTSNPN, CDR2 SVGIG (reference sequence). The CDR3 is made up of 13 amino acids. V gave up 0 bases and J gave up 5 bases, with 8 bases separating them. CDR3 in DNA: TGTGCCTGGAGTGTAAGCCCTTATCAGCCCCAGCATTTT. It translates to CAWSVSPYQPQHF.

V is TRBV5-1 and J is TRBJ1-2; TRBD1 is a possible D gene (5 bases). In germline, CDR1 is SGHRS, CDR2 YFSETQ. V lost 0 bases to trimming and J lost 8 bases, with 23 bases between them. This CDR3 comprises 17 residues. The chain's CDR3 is CASSLALGGGAAGGYTF. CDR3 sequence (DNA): TGCGCCAGCAGCTTGGCCCTCGGGGGAGGAGCGGCGGGCGGCTACACCTTC.